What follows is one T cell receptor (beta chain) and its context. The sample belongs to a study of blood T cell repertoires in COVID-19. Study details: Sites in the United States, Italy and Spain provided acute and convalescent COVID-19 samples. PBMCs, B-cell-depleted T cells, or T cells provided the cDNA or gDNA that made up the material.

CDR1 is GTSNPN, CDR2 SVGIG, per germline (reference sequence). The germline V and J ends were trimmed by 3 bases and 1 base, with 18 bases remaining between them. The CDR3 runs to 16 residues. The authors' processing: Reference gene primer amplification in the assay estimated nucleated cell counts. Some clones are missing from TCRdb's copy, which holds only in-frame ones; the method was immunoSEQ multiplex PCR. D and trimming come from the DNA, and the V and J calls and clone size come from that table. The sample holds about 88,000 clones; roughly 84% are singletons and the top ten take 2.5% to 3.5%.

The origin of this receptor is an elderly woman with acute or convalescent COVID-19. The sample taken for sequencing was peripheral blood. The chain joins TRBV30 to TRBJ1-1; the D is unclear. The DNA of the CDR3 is TGTGCCTGGAGCGTTGGCAAACCTTTCAGGAACACTGAAGCTTTCTTT. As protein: CAWSVGKPFRNTEAFF.